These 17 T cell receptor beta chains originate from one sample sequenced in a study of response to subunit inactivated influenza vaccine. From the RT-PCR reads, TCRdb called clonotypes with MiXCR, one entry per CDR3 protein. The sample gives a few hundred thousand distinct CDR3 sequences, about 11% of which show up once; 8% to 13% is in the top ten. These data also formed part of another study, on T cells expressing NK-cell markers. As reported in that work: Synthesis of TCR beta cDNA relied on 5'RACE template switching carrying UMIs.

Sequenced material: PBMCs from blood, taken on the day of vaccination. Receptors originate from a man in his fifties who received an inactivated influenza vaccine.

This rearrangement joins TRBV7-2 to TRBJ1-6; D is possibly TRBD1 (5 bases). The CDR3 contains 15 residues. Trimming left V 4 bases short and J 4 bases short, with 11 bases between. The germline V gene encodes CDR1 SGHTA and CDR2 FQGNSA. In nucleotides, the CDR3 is TGTGCCAGCAGCTACACGACAGTTTATAATTCACCCCTCCACTTT. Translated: CASSYTTVYNSPLHF.

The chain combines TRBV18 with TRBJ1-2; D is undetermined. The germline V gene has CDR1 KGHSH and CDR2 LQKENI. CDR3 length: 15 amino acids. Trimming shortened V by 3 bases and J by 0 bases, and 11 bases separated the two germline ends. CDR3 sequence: CASSPTTEANYGYTF. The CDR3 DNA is TGTGCCAGCTCACCCACAACAGAAGCTAACTATGGCTACACCTTC.

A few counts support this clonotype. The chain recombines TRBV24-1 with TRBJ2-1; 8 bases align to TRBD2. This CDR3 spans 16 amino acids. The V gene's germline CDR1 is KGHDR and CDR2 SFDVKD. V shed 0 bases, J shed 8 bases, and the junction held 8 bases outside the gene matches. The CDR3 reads CATSDLNGRAWDEQFF. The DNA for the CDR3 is TGTGCCACCAGTGATTTGAACGGGAGGGCCTGGGATGAGCAGTTCTTC.

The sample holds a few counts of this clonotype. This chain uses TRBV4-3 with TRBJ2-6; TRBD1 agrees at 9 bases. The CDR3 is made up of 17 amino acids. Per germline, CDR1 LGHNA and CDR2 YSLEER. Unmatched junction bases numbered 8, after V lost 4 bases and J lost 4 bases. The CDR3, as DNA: TGCGCCAGCAGCCCCCAACAGGGGGCGACCGGGGCCAACGTCCTGACTTTC. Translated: CASSPQQGATGANVLTF.

CDR3 loop: CSSCFGENTEAFF. CDR3 DNA: TGCAGCTCCTGCTTTGGGGAGAACACTGAAGCTTTCTTT. This rearrangement joins TRBV29-1 to TRBJ1-1, with D uncertain. V gave up 8 bases and J gave up 1 base, with 14 bases separating them. Germline V gene sequence: CDR1 SQVTM, CDR2 ANQGSEA. The CDR3 is 13 residues long.

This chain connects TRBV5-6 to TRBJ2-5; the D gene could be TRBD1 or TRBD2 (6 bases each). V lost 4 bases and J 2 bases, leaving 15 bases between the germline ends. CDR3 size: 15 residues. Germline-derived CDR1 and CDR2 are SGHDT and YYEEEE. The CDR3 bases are TGTGCCAGCAGCCGGGGGCGGGGCCTGCAAGAGACCCAGTACTTC. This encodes CASSRGRGLQETQYF.

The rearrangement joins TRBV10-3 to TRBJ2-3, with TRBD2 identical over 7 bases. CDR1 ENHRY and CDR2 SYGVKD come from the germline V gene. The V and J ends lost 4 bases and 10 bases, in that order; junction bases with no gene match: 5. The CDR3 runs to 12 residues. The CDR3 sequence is CAISVSGGAQYF. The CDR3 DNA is TGTGCCATCAGTGTGTCGGGGGGAGCGCAGTATTTT.

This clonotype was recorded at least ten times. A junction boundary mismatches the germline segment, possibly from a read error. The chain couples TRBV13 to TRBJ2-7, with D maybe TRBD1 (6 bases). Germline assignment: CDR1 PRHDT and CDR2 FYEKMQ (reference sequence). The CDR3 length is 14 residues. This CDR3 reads CASSVGQSVYEQYF. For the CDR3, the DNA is TGTGCCAGCAGCGTAGGACAGTCTGTCTACGAGCAGTACTTC.

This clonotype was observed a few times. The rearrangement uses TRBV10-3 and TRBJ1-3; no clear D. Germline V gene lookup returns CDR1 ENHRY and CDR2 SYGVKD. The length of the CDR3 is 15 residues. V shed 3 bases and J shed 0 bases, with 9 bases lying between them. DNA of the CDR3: TGTGCCATCAGTGAACGGACTGTCTCTGGAAACACCATATATTTT. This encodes CAISERTVSGNTIYF.

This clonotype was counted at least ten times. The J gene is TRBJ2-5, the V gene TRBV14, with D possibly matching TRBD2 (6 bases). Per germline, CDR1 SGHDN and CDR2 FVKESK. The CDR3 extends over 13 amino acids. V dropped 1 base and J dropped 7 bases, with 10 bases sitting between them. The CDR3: CASSQGGSGTQYF. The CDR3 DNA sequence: TGTGCCAGCAGCCAAGGAGGTAGCGGGACCCAGTACTTC.

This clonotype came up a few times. In DNA form, the CDR3 reads TGTGCCACCAGAGATCAGGGTGGCGAGACCCAGTACTTC. Its translation is CATRDQGGETQYF. The chain couples TRBV24-1 to TRBJ2-5, with D perhaps matching TRBD1 (5 bases). V lost 7 bases, J lost 5 bases, and 13 bases lay in between. CDR1 is KGHDR, CDR2 SFDVKD, per germline. The CDR3 is made up of 13 amino acids.

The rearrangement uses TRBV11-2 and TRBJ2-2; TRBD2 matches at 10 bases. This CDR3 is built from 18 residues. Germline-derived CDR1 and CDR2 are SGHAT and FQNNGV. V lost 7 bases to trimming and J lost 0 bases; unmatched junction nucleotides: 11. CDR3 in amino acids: CASIPGLASLTNTGELFF. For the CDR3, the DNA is TGTGCCAGCATTCCGGGACTAGCGTCACTTACGAACACCGGGGAGCTGTTTTTT.

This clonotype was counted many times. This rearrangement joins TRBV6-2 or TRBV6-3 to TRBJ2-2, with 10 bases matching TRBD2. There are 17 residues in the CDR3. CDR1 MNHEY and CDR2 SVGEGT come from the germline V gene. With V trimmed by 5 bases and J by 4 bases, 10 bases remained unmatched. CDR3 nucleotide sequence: TGTGCCAGCAGTCAATTCGCTAGCGGGGGTCCCACCGGGGAGCTGTTTTTT. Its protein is CASSQFASGGPTGELFF.

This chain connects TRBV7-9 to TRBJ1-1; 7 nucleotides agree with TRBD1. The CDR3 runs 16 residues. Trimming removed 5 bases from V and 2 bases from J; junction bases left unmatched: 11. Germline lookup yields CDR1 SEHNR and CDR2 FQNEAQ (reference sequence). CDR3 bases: TGTGCCAGCAGCCCCCGCTCGACAGGGCTCAACACTGAAGCTTTCTTT. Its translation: CASSPRSTGLNTEAFF.

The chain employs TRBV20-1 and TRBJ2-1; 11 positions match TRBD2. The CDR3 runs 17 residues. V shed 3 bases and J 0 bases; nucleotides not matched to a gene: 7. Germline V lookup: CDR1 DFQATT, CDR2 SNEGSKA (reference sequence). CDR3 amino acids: CSARRLAGSSSYNEQFF. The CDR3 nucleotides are TGCAGTGCTAGGAGACTAGCGGGGTCAAGCTCCTACAATGAGCAGTTCTTC.

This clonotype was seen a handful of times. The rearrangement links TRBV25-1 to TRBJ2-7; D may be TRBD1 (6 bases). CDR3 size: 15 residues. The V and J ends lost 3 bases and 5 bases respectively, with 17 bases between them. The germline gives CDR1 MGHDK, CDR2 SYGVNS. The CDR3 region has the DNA TGTGCCAGCAGTGACCACAGGGATTTTTCGGACGAGCAGTACTTC. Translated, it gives CASSDHRDFSDEQYF.

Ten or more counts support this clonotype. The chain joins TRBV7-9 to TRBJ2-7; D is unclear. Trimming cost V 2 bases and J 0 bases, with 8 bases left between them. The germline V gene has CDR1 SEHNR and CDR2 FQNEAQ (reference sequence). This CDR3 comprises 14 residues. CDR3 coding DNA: TGTGCCAGCAGCTTATACCAGAGCTCCTACGAGCAGTACTTC. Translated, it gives CASSLYQSSYEQYF.